The 6 T cell receptor beta chains presented below share a single source sample, sequenced in a study of cytomegalovirus exposure and HLA in healthy donors. PCR was performed using 60 Vbeta and 13 Jbeta primers. Sequencing was performed with immunoSEQ multiplex PCR; in TCRdb, only in-frame clones are kept and a portion is missing. Among about 150,000 clones listed, about 70% were seen once. The specimen sequenced was PBMCs. These receptors all come from a male donor in good health and CMV-seronegative.

The chain joins TRBV6-6 to TRBJ2-5, with a weak D call TRBD1 (7 bases). CDR1 is MNHNY and CDR2 is SVGAGI in the germline V gene (reference sequence). Trimming cost V 7 bases and J 2 bases, with 17 bases left between them. The CDR3 spans 15 residues. CDR3 DNA sequence: TGTGCCAGCACCCCCAGGGGGGACTGGCAAGAGACCCAGTACTTC. It codes for CASTPRGDWQETQYF.

The V call is TRBV6-5, the J call TRBJ2-7; tentative D call: TRBD1 (6 bases). Trimming took off 2 bases at V and 5 bases at J, with 13 bases between the two ends. The CDR3 length is 14 residues. Germline CDR1 MNHEY, CDR2 SVGAGI. This CDR3 reads CASSYQQGIHEQYF. As DNA, the CDR3 is TGTGCCAGCAGTTACCAACAGGGTATCCACGAGCAGTACTTC.

The chain uses TRBV15 and TRBJ1-5; D may be TRBD1 (5 bases). CDR1 is LNHNV and CDR2 is YYDKDF in the germline V gene (reference sequence). V lost 0 bases and J 7 bases, leaving 13 bases between the germline ends. This CDR3 comprises 15 residues. Here the CDR3 DNA reads TGTGCCACCAGCAGAGACACGGGGGTCGGACAGCCCCAGCATTTT. Its protein product is CATSRDTGVGQPQHF.

This clone was found a few times. The chain combines TRBV5-4 with TRBJ2-1; TRBD2 is a possible D gene (6 bases). Trimming removed 1 base at V and 8 bases at J, with 10 bases between. The CDR3 is made up of 13 amino acids. Germline CDR1 SGHNT, CDR2 YYREEE (reference sequence). The CDR3 loop is CASSLRSSDEQFF. The CDR3 DNA reads TGTGCCAGCAGCTTGAGGTCTAGCGATGAGCAGTTCTTC. Combining the CDR3 with reference TRBV5-4 and TRBJ2-1 gives the whole variable domain ETGVTQSPTHLIKTRGQQVTLRCSSQSGHNTVSWYQQALGQGPQFIFQYYREEENGRGNFPPRFSGLQFPNYSSELNVNALELDDSALYLCASSLRSSDEQFFGPGTRLTVL.

As for this clone: The junction departs from germline at one end; a sequencing error may be responsible. V usage is TRBV7-9 and J usage is TRBJ2-3; 8 nucleotides agree with TRBD1. The V gene's germline CDR1 is SEHNR and CDR2 FQNEAQ (reference sequence). The CDR3 consists of 16 residues. The CDR3 coding sequence is TGTTCCAGCAGCACCCTATGGACAGGGTCCACAGATACGCAGTATTTT. Its protein product is CSSSTLWTGSTDTQYF.

The chain carries TRBV27 and TRBJ2-2; 9 nucleotides line up with TRBD1. Per germline, CDR1 MNHEY and CDR2 SMNVEV (reference sequence). The CDR3 contains 17 residues. The trim removed 2 bases at V and 1 base at J, leaving 5 bases unmatched. The CDR3 DNA follows: TGTGCCAGCAGTTTACTTTCGGGACAGGGGAACACCGGGGAGCTGTTTTTT. The encoded protein is CASSLLSGQGNTGELFF.